One TCR beta chain is described in this entry. Its binding antigen is unknown. No base qualities exist here, and no much larger clone lies one base off it. Receptor amplification or capture employed PCR. Instrument on record: Illumina HiSeq 2500. TCR library preparation used molecular barcoding, with unique molecular identifiers applied to normalize quantification of the TCRbeta repertoire. The public reads were reanalyzed by TCRdb: fastp trimming at Q25, MiXCR alignment, in-frame beta chains only. Under each unique CDR3 protein, matching rows form one entry showing the most common genes and DNA. The sample contains under 400,000 distinct CDR3 sequences, about a quarter of them found a single time. The top ten hold about 10% of the sample. The source of the sample is a study of T-cell reconstitution after alpha-beta-depleted transplantation in children (dated by TCRdb to 2016 to 2017). At the level of the whole study: T-cell immune reconstitution after TCRalphabeta/CD19-depleted allogeneic hematopoietic cell transplantation in children was quantitatively tracked in the study by means of TCR repertoire profiling.

Reading the label with the study, this specimen's treatment or condition is: allogeneic hematopoietic cell transplantation with graft depleted of TCRalphabeta T cells and CD19 B cells. The transplant recipients were children given TCRalphabeta/CD19-depleted allogeneic hematopoietic cell grafts. Relative to germline, V is 2 bases shorter and J is 4 bases shorter, with 12 bases between their ends. Measured from the cysteine to the phenylalanine, the CDR3 is 15 residues long. The retained sequence is limited to the CDR3, 45 bases, with the frame set at the first base. CDR1 and CDR2 are read off the germline V gene as SGHVS and FNYEAQ. Results the study describes overall, beyond this receptor: The apparently early recovery of alphabetaT-cell counts about two months after transplant reportedly depended on only several hundred rapidly expanded clones that came from non-depleted graft cells. In some patients, the high TCRbeta diversity seen at day 60 was put down to recipient T cells and intrathymic progenitors that had survived conditioning. Over the following months the frequencies of hyperexpanded clones went down, and after one year T-cell counts and TCRbeta diversity were mostly credited to newly produced T cells.

Sequences were derived from PBMCs, mostly from graft donor cells, sampled 180 days after TCRalphabeta/CD19-depleted stem cell transplant. The rearrangement joined TRBV7-6 to TRBJ1-5, with the D gene call left open. This TCR came from a male patient under 18 who had a stem cell transplant for acute lymphoblastic leukemia, so the T cells may come from the graft donor. The bases read TGTGCCAGCAGCTTAAGGTCGACTCGAAATCAGCCCCAGCATTTT. This sequence encodes CASSLRSTRNQPQHF.